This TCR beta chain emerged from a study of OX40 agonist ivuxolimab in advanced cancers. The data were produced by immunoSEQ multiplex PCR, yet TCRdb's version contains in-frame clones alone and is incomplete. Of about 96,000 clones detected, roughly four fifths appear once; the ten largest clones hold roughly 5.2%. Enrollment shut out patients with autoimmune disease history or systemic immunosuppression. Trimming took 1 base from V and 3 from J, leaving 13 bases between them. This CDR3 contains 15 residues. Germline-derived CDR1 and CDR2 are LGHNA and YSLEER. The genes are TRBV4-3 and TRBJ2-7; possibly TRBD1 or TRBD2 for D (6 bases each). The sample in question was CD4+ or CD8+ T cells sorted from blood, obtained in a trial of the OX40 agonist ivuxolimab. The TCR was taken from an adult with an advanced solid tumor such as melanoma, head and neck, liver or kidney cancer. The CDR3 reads CASSQGAQGLYEQYF. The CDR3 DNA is TGCGCCAGCAGCCAAGGTGCACAGGGACTCTACGAGCAGTACTTC.